This TCR beta chain was found in a study of T cells after yellow fever vaccination. Broader study findings: Weaker, the secondary response peaked sooner, at day 5 versus 15. Contaminating bulk clonotypes could be abundant in FACS-sorted repertoires. Shared CD4/CD8 clonotypes were a small share, likely from convergent recombination.

About this clonotype: What it binds is unknown.

5'RACE template switching added a universal primer site and UMIs to TCR cDNA. Each CDR3 protein is one row after TCRdb ran MiXCR on the 5' RACE reads. The sample lists more than 300,000 distinct CDR3 sequences; about 6.9% were seen once. This CDR3 comprises 14 residues. Trimming took off 2 bases at V and 3 bases at J, with 10 bases between the two ends. CDR1 is MGHRA and CDR2 is YSYEKL in the germline V gene. The receptor was isolated from a man aged 18 to 29 who received the YFV17D yellow fever vaccine. The sequences come from PBMCs, collected about 49 days after the first yellow fever vaccination. The gene calls are TRBV4-1 and TRBJ1-1; D remains ambiguous. The CDR3 sequence is CASSQPVRYTEAFF. The CDR3 DNA is TGCGCCAGCAGCCAACCAGTGAGGTACACTGAAGCTTTCTTT.